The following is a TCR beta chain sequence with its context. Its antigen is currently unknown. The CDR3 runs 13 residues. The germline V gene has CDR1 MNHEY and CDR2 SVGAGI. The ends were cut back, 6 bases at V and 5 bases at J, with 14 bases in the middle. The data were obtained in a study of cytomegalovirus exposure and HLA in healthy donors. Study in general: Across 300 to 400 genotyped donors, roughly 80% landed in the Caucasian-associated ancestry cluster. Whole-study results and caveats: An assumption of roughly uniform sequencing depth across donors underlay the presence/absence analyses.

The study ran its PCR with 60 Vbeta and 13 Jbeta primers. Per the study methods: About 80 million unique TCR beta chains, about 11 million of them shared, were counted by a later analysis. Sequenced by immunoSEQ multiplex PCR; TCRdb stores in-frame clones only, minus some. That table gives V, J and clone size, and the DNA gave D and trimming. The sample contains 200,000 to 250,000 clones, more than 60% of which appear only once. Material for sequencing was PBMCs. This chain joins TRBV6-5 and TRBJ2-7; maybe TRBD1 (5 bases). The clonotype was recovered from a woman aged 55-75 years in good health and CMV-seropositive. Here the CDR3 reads CASSPGWQNEQYF. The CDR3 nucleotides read TGTGCCAGCAGCCCAGGGTGGCAAAACGAGCAGTACTTC.